This TCR beta chain was sequenced during a study of shared clonotypes between healthy human individuals. Study-wide background: Each donor's CD4 naive and CD4 memory cells filled three plates apiece, CD8 naive two, and CD8 memory one.

CD45RO-negative cells were positively selected for CCR7, leaving out terminally differentiated effector memory CD45RA+ cells. The donors, all of them Caucasian adults, lived in Nashville, Tennessee. J gave up 3 bases and V 0 bases, and 5 bases lay outside the gene matches. Germline V CDR1 and CDR2: SGHRS, YFSETQ. The CDR3 has 15 residues. TCRdb keeps only in-frame clones here, not all; method: immunoSEQ multiplex PCR. The sample consists of more than 2 million clones, about 95% of them appearing once. There are a few counts of this clone. The V gene is TRBV5-1, the J gene TRBJ2-7; 8 bases align to TRBD1. The receptor comes from a man aged 18-30 years in good health. The sample consisted of naive CD8+ T cells sorted from blood. CDR3 nucleotides: TGCGCCAGCAGCTTGGATCAGGGGGCAGTCTACGAGCAGTACTTC. It is translated as CASSLDQGAVYEQYF.